One sample yielded the 32 T cell receptor beta chains listed below, sequenced in a study of OX40 agonist ivuxolimab in advanced cancers. Generated by immunoSEQ multiplex PCR, the TCRdb table keeps only in-frame clones and is missing some. The table lists approximately 90,000 clones, 75% to 95% of them singletons, with 8.7% in the top ten. The sequencing here drew on CD4+ or CD8+ T cells sorted from blood, taken in a trial of the OX40 agonist ivuxolimab. These receptor sequences come from an adult with an advanced solid tumor such as melanoma, head and neck, liver or kidney cancer.

The CDR3 nucleotides are TGTGCCAGCAGCCCCTACCTAACTAGCGCCCACGAGCAGTACTTC. Residues: CASSPYLTSAHEQYF. The chain is built from TRBV7-3 and TRBJ2-7; 7 bases are shared with TRBD2. The CDR3 sequence is 15 residues long. Looked up from germline, CDR1 is SGHTA and CDR2 is FQGTGA. The trim removed 5 bases at V and 5 bases at J, leaving 12 bases unmatched.

This chain connects TRBV18 to TRBJ2-2, with 7 bases identical to TRBD2. CDR1 is KGHSH and CDR2 is LQKENI in the germline V gene. This CDR3 spans 16 amino acids. The trim removed 2 bases at V and 2 bases at J, leaving 5 bases unmatched. CDR3 nucleotides: TGTGCCAGCTCACCAATGGCTAGCGGAAACACCGGGGAGCTGTTTTTT. This codes for CASSPMASGNTGELFF.

The J gene is TRBJ2-1, the V gene TRBV10-3; 8 bases agree with TRBD1. V trimming: 2 bases; J trimming: 7 bases; junction bases outside the gene matches: 4. There are 14 residues in the CDR3. Germline V gives CDR1 ENHRY, CDR2 SYGVKD. The CDR3 DNA is TGTGCCATCAGTGAGCAGGGGGCCAGGAATGAGCAGTTCTTC. This encodes CAISEQGARNEQFF.

J is TRBJ2-2 and V is TRBV14, with 10 positions matching TRBD2. The CDR3 runs 17 residues. CDR1 and CDR2 (germline): SGHDN, FVKESK. V shed 2 bases, J shed 3 bases, and the junction held 6 bases outside the gene matches. CDR3 DNA sequence: TGTGCCAGCAGCCAATTCATAGGACTAGCGGACACCGGGGAGCTGTTTTTT. This sequence encodes CASSQFIGLADTGELFF.

J is TRBJ2-5 and V is TRBV25-1, with D perhaps TRBD1 (6 bases). Near its end, the DNA agrees better with TRBJ2-7, so the J call may be wrong. The CDR3 spans 13 residues. Germline values: CDR1 MGHDK, CDR2 SYGVNS. The CDR3 protein is CASSEPTGNEQYF. In DNA form, the CDR3 reads TGTGCCAGCAGTGAACCAACAGGGAACGAGCAGTACTTC.

CDR3 loop: CSVGEGDQETQYF. As DNA, the CDR3 is TGCAGCGTTGGAGAGGGGGACCAAGAGACCCAGTACTTC. The rearrangement uses TRBV29-1 and TRBJ2-5, with a tentative D call TRBD1 (6 bases). This CDR3 region has 13 residues. The germline V gene has CDR1 SQVTM and CDR2 ANQGSEA. V was clipped by 4 bases and J by 0 bases, with 9 bases between them.

The CDR3 loop reads CASTLTDTQYF. In DNA, the CDR3 is TGTGCCAGCACCCTAACAGATACGCAGTATTTT. The J gene is TRBJ2-3, the V gene TRBV2; D gene unclear. The CDR3 is 11 amino acids. The germline V and J ends were trimmed by 7 bases and 3 bases, with 5 bases remaining between them. Looked up from germline, CDR1 is SNHLY and CDR2 is FYNNEI.

The rearrangement links TRBV11-3 to TRBJ2-7, with no clear D. Trimming removed 2 bases at V and 6 bases at J, with 11 bases between. CDR3 length: 13 amino acids. From germline, CDR1 is SGHNT and CDR2 YENEEA. In DNA, the CDR3 is TGTGCCAGCAGCTTAATCTCCCCCCGCGAGCAGTACTTC. Translation gives CASSLISPREQYF. The complete variable domain, with remaining parts taken from reference TRBV11-3 and TRBJ2-7, reads EAGVVQSPRYKIIEKKQPVAFWCNPISGHNTLYWYLQNLGQGPELLIRYENEEAVDDSQLPKDRFSAERLKGVDSTLKIQPAELGDSAVYLCASSLISPREQYFGPGTRLTVT.

This chain uses TRBV10-2 with TRBJ1-2; a weak D match, TRBD1 (5 bases). CDR3 length: 16 amino acids. Germline CDR1 WSHSY, CDR2 SAAADI. The V gene lost 3 bases and the J gene lost 6 bases, with 20 bases spanning the gap. The DNA of the CDR3 is TGCGCCAGCAGTGAAACCCCCCCGTTCGGGGGGGATGGCTACACCTTC. It translates to CASSETPPFGGDGYTF.

The chain links TRBV28 to TRBJ2-3; 9 positions match TRBD2. J was trimmed by 4 bases and V by 5 bases; bases with no gene match: 16. Germline CDR1 MDHEN, CDR2 SYDVKM. The CDR3 has 18 residues. The CDR3 DNA reads as TGTGCCAGCAGTCCCGCGGGACTAGCATCCCAAGGGGCAGATACGCAGTATTTT. Translating it yields CASSPAGLASQGADTQYF.

This chain uses TRBV7-9 with TRBJ2-1; 12 nucleotides match TRBD2. In germline, CDR1 is SEHNR, CDR2 FQNEAQ (reference sequence). The CDR3 sequence is 14 residues long. The trim removed 7 bases at V and 8 bases at J, leaving 6 bases unmatched. For the CDR3, the DNA is TGTGCCAGCACCCCGACTAGCGGGAGTCATGAGCAGTTCTTC. Translating it yields CASTPTSGSHEQFF. Full variable domain (outside the CDR3, taken from reference TRBV7-9 and TRBJ2-1): DTGVSQNPRHKITKRGQNVTFRCDPISEHNRLYWYRQTLGQGPEFLTYFQNEAQLEKSRLLSDRFSAERPKGSFSTLEIQRTEQGDSAMYLCASTPTSGSHEQFFGPGTRLTVL.

This CDR3 reads CAWSTGGYTGELFF. The DNA of the CDR3 is TGTGCCTGGAGCACAGGGGGCTACACCGGGGAGCTGTTTTTT. The V gene is TRBV30, the J gene TRBJ2-2; TRBD1 aligns across 9 bases. Per the germline V gene, CDR1 is GTSNPN and CDR2 is SVGIG (reference sequence). The CDR3 totals 14 residues. V was clipped by 3 bases and J by 3 bases; unmatched bases: 2.

This chain links TRBV6-6 with TRBJ2-5; D call uncertain. The CDR3 is 12 amino acids. V was trimmed by 7 bases and J by 2 bases, leaving 8 bases between them. Germline V lookup: CDR1 MNHNY, CDR2 SVGAGI (reference sequence). The CDR3 sequence is CASKSLQETQYF. CDR3 bases: TGTGCCAGCAAATCACTGCAAGAGACCCAGTACTTC.

Comment on this clone: A junction boundary mismatches the germline segment, possibly from a read error. The chain joins TRBV7-7 to TRBJ2-2; no clear D gene. This CDR3 comprises 14 residues. The germline gives CDR1 SSHAT, CDR2 FNYEAQ (reference sequence). CDR3 amino acids: CASSSRSNTGELFF. The DNA for the CDR3 is TGTGCTAGCAGCTCTAGGTCGAACACCGGGGAGCTGTTTTTT.

The chain employs TRBV25-1 and TRBJ2-1; unclear D gene. The CDR3 has 13 amino acids. V was pared by 6 bases and J by 5 bases, with 11 bases between. Looked up from germline, CDR1 is MGHDK and CDR2 is SYGVNS. The chain's CDR3 is CASSLSKHNEQFF. Here the CDR3 DNA reads TGTGCCAGCAGCCTTAGTAAGCACAATGAGCAGTTCTTC.

CDR3 DNA: TGCGCCAGCAGCTTGGTTGGTCAGTTAATGGGTACGCAGTATTTT. This gives the protein CASSLVGQLMGTQYF. The chain joins TRBV5-1 to TRBJ2-3; D unresolved. Trimming stripped 0 bases from V and 8 bases from J, with 16 bases between. The CDR3 covers 15 residues. The V gene's germline CDR1 is SGHRS and CDR2 YFSETQ.

The genes are TRBV9 and TRBJ1-1; possible D gene TRBD1, 5 bases. Per germline, CDR1 SGDLS and CDR2 YYNGEE. V lost 2 bases to trimming and J lost 10 bases, with 18 bases between them. This CDR3 contains 14 residues. CDR3 sequence: CASSVGWGNPVAFF. CDR3 in DNA: TGTGCCAGCAGCGTCGGTTGGGGGAACCCAGTAGCTTTCTTT.

The V and J genes are TRBV19 and TRBJ1-1; D is perhaps TRBD1 (5 bases). With 3 bases removed from V and 3 bases from J, the gap between germline ends came to 20 bases. This CDR3 has 17 amino acids. Germline V gives CDR1 LNHDA, CDR2 SQIVND (reference sequence). The CDR3 loop is CASSMTLYRRKDTEAFF. In nucleotides, the CDR3 is TGTGCCAGTAGTATGACGTTATACAGGAGGAAGGACACTGAAGCTTTCTTT.

The chain is built from TRBV6-6 and TRBJ1-2; 11 bases are shared with TRBD1. The CDR3 consists of 14 residues. Germline CDR1 is MNHNY and CDR2 is SVGAGI (reference sequence). Losses at the gene ends were 2 bases for V and 6 bases for J; bases not matched to a gene: 2. The CDR3 is CASSYGTGGHGYTF. The CDR3, as DNA: TGTGCCAGCAGTTACGGGACAGGGGGGCATGGCTACACCTTC.

The rearrangement links TRBV11-3 to TRBJ2-7; 10 bases are shared with TRBD2. This CDR3 is built from 14 residues. Unmatched junction bases numbered 2, after V lost 3 bases and J lost 3 bases. Germline CDR1 reads SGHNT; CDR2 reads YENEEA. CDR3 nucleotides: TGTGCCAGCAGCTTCGTAGCGGGGGGCTACGAGCAGTACTTC. Residues: CASSFVAGGYEQYF.

V gene TRBV7-2 combines with J gene TRBJ2-1; TRBD1 agrees at 8 bases. V lost 4 bases to trimming and J lost 5 bases; unmatched junction nucleotides: 1. CDR1 SGHTA and CDR2 FQGNSA come from the germline V gene. The CDR3 loop spans 13 amino acids. CDR3 loop: CASSWDRNNEQFF. The CDR3 DNA is TGTGCCAGCAGCTGGGACAGGAACAATGAGCAGTTCTTC.

The genes are TRBV19 and TRBJ2-2, with a possible D match to TRBD2 (5 bases). Germline assignment: CDR1 LNHDA and CDR2 SQIVND (reference sequence). The CDR3 is 15 residues long. V dropped 5 bases and J dropped 2 bases, with 12 bases sitting between them. The CDR3 spells CASSWRGYNTGELFF. Written as DNA, the CDR3 is TGTGCCAGTAGTTGGCGAGGGTATAACACCGGGGAGCTGTTTTTT.

The gene calls are TRBV5-1 and TRBJ2-7, with 8 bases that match TRBD1. The CDR3 extends over 13 amino acids. The J segment lost 3 bases and the V segment lost 2 bases, leaving 1 base of the junction unmatched. Germline V gene data show CDR1 as SGHRS and CDR2 as YFSETQ. The CDR3 region is CASSFGTGYEQYF. In DNA form, the CDR3 reads TGCGCCAGCAGCTTCGGGACAGGCTACGAGCAGTACTTC.

The chain joins TRBV6-5 to TRBJ2-2; D remains ambiguous. Trimming cost V 2 bases and J 6 bases, with 10 bases left between them. Germline CDR1 is MNHEY and CDR2 is SVGAGI. This CDR3 has 14 residues. The CDR3 nucleotides read TGTGCCAGCAGTTACGCTTCGGTGGCCGGGGAGCTGTTTTTT. This codes for CASSYASVAGELFF.

The J gene is TRBJ1-3, the V gene TRBV6-6, with TRBD1 as a possible D gene (5 bases). The CDR3 covers 14 residues. V was shortened by 2 bases and J by 3 bases, with 8 bases between the two germline ends. CDR1 is MNHNY, CDR2 SVGAGI, per germline (reference sequence). The CDR3 region is CASSYLQGGNTIYF. For the CDR3, the DNA is TGTGCCAGCAGTTACCTTCAGGGTGGAAACACCATATATTTT.

V gene TRBV18 combines with J gene TRBJ2-7, with 7 nucleotides matching TRBD2. The J segment lost 1 base and the V segment lost 0 bases, leaving 9 bases of the junction unmatched. Germline assignment: CDR1 KGHSH and CDR2 LQKENI. This CDR3 comprises 17 residues. The CDR3, as DNA: TGTGCCAGCTCACCACCGTCGGGTTGGGAGGGGTCCTACGAGCAGTACTTC. Translation: CASSPPSGWEGSYEQYF.

The V call is TRBV6-5, the J call TRBJ2-7, with unresolved D. V dropped 0 bases and J dropped 6 bases, with 15 bases sitting between them. CDR3 size: 15 residues. The V gene's germline CDR1 is MNHEY and CDR2 SVGAGI. The CDR3 region has the DNA TGTGCCAGCAGTTACTCGAAAGAACCCGGTTTCGAGCAGTACTTC. Its protein product is CASSYSKEPGFEQYF.

This clone was picked up one time. This chain uses TRBV19 with TRBJ2-3, with TRBD1 matching over 8 bases. Per the germline V gene, CDR1 is LNHDA and CDR2 is SQIVND (reference sequence). After removal of 3 bases from V and 0 bases from J, the junction contained 5 bases not matched to a gene. The CDR3 spans 16 residues. CDR3: CASSMGTGSSTDTQYF. The CDR3 DNA reads TGTGCCAGTAGTATGGGGACAGGTTCTAGCACAGATACGCAGTATTTT.

The gene calls are TRBV9 and TRBJ1-2; unclear D gene. The CDR3 sequence is 16 residues long. Germline loops: CDR1 SGDLS, CDR2 YYNGEE. Trimming removed 0 bases at V and 4 bases at J, with 16 bases between. The CDR3 region has the DNA TGTGCCAGCAGCGTAGCTACTTTCGATACAGCCTATGGCTACACCTTC. Translating gives CASSVATFDTAYGYTF.

The V call is TRBV19, the J call TRBJ2-7, with D possibly matching TRBD2 (6 bases). The CDR3 is 13 amino acids. V gave up 3 bases and J gave up 1 base, with 7 bases separating them. CDR1 is LNHDA, CDR2 SQIVND, per germline (reference sequence). CDR3 loop: CASSISGSYEQYF. CDR3 in DNA: TGTGCCAGTAGTATCAGCGGGTCCTACGAGCAGTACTTC. The full variable domain, with the rest looked up from reference TRBV19 and TRBJ2-7, is DGGITQSPKYLFRKEGQNVTLSCEQNLNHDAMYWYRQDPGQGLRLIYYSQIVNDFQKGDIAEGYSVSREKKESFPLTVTSAQKNPTAFYLCASSISGSYEQYFGPGTRLTVT.

The J gene is TRBJ2-2, the V gene TRBV11-2, with a possible D match to TRBD2 (6 bases). V dropped 3 bases and J dropped 2 bases, with 7 bases sitting between them. The germline V gene has CDR1 SGHAT and CDR2 FQNNGV. The CDR3 runs 14 residues. For the CDR3, the DNA is TGTGCCAGCAGCTTCGGGACTAACACCGGGGAGCTGTTTTTT. It encodes CASSFGTNTGELFF.

This rearrangement joins TRBV30 to TRBJ1-1; 9 positions match TRBD1. CDR3 size: 14 residues. Germline V gene lookup returns CDR1 GTSNPN and CDR2 SVGIG (reference sequence). J gave up 4 bases and V 2 bases, and 5 bases lay outside the gene matches. The CDR3 spells CAWSPGTGSTEAFF. CDR3 nucleotide sequence: TGTGCCTGGAGTCCGGGGACAGGGAGCACTGAAGCTTTCTTT.